This T cell receptor beta chain was sequenced in a study of blood T cell repertoires in COVID-19 (dated by TCRdb to about 2020). Context from the whole study: Collaborator samples came from the United States, Italy and Spain and covered acute and convalescent phases of COVID-19. The prospective study material was composed of cDNA or gDNA derived from T cells, B-cell-depleted T cells, or PBMCs. The dataset comprised deeply sampled blood TCRbeta repertoires from subjects exposed to, actively infected with, or recovered from COVID-19. The repertoires were released in a freely available public database meant as a resource for research on the immune response to SARS-CoV-2. The samples were drawn from two sources: the first 160 participants of the ongoing ImmuneRACE study, and approximately 1,300 subjects contributed by 6 global collaborators. A de-identified subject ID, COVID-19 status, age in years and sex were almost always included in the sample metadata. Where available, HLA class I and class II types were obtained from metadata supplied by the sample provider rather than from assay-based typing. What the study reported, not specific to this receptor: The amount of clinical and demographic metadata varied by source and participant and was provided uncurated.

As regards this clone: Its cognate antigen has yet to be identified. Per-base quality was not reported, and no clone a single base away is much larger than it.

The immunoSEQ Assay, a bias-controlled multiplex PCR, was used to amplify TCRbeta CDR3 regions from genomic DNA. The study's own analysis went as follows. The number of nucleated cells in each sample was estimated from the amplification of reference gene primers within the assay. To quantify the absolute abundance of each unique TCRbeta CDR3 rearrangement, sequence reads were collapsed and filtered. For each sample, productive Simpson clonality was calculated by taking the square root of Simpson's diversity index across productive rearrangements. As stored in TCRdb, this immuneACCESS dataset retains in-frame rearrangements with V and J assigned. A fraction of the clones does not appear; measured against another copy, unresolved V genes explain less than half of the discrepancy, and the remainder lacks a known reason. V, J and clone size are those of that table, while D and trimming were read from the DNA. Within this sample are approximately 200,000 clones, with over 80% of them counted one time only. The ten biggest clones cover 0.95% to 1.5% of the sample.

The CDR3, from cysteine to phenylalanine, totals 16 residues. Only CDR3 DNA remains: 48 bases, in frame from the first base. For CDR1 and CDR2, the germline V gene (reference sequence) lists GTSNPN and SVGIG. Trimming removed 2 bases from V and 4 bases from J; the gene matches leave 7 bases unexplained. Participants in the prospective study were enrolled through a virtual design, were aged about 18 to 100 years, and lived in approximately 25 United States geographic areas. To assign participants to cohorts, the prospective study relied on clinical history that participants themselves reported in a screening survey and a study questionnaire. Recovered participants in ImmuneRACE Cohort 3 were defined by two consecutive negative NP/OP PCR tests, clearance by a healthcare professional, or resolution of symptoms. In the prospective study, mobile phlebotomists collected whole blood, serum and a nasopharyngeal or oropharyngeal swab from each participant. Over a roughly two-month period, participants in the prospective study had the option of providing additional blood draws and questionnaires. Prospective study blood samples were shipped either frozen or at room temperature before DNA extraction.

The chain was built from TRBV30 and TRBJ2-6, with 8 central nucleotides matching TRBD2. This receptor was taken from a man aged 25-40 years who had recovered from COVID-19. The specimen sequenced was PBMCs or T cells enriched from blood (not recorded which). Here is the DNA: TGTGCCTGGAGTTCGCGCGGGGGGAGCGGGGCCAACGTCCTGACTTTC. It translates to CAWSSRGGSGANVLTF. When the CDR3 is completed using the reference TRBV30 and TRBJ2-6 genes on either side, the full variable domain is SQTIHQWPATLVQPVGSPLSLECTVEGTSNPNLYWYRQAAGRGLQLLFYSVGIGQISSEVPQNLSASRPQDRQFILSSKKLLLSDSGFYLCAWSSRGGSGANVLTFGAGSRLTVL.